Listed below are T cell receptor beta chains from one sample, sequenced in a study of cytomegalovirus exposure and HLA in healthy donors. Clones were sequenced by immunoSEQ multiplex PCR, and TCRdb holds only the in-frame ones, with some missing. The sample shows over 130,000 clones, 70% to 85% of them seen only once. Sequenced: PBMCs. The receptors originated from a male donor in good health and CMV-seronegative. CDR3s include the opening cysteine and the closing phenylalanine or tryptophan.

TRBJ2-1,TRBV5-1,CASSLAGGGPREQFF
TRBJ1-1,TRBV27,CASSFTGSMNTEAFF
TRBJ2-1,TRBV18,CASSPKERVGIYNEQFF
TRBJ1-5,TRBV19,CASAGGLQPQHF
TRBJ2-7,TRBV7-3,CASSLAGGLGEQYF
TRBJ1-3,TRBV27,CASPEGVGGLSGNTIYF
TRBJ2-1,TRBV4-3,CASSQGPLAGGQEQFF
TRBJ1-5,TRBV9,CASSPLPQHF
-,TRBV4-3,CASSQEQGDEQYF
TRBJ1-1,TRBV9,CASSLIGGSNTEAFF
TRBJ2-1,TRBV4-1,CASSQDPVAGVNEQFF
TRBJ2-7,TRBV7-2,CASSLKAQGGEQYF
TRBJ2-5,TRBV18,CASSPSEGQETQYF
TRBJ2-7,TRBV18,CASSLTRTDYEQYF
TRBJ2-5,TRBV11-2,CASSLEGGAIVETQYF
TRBJ2-5,TRBV25-1,CASSEAGSETQYF
TRBJ2-4,TRBV14,CASSQVAGASGRDIQYF
TRBJ2-5,TRBV29-1,CSVGRDSTHRETQYF
TRBJ2-1,TRBV9,CASSLLGQGRDEQFF
TRBJ2-3,TRBV28,CASSLEGQYTDTQYF
TRBJ2-7,TRBV28,CASSTPRLGLAGVYEQYF
TRBJ2-7,TRBV4-3,CASSQGTPRAGFEQYF
TRBJ2-1,TRBV2,CASSEAPGLGSHREQFF
TRBJ2-7,TRBV29-1,CSATLGLRTYEQYF
TRBJ2-7,TRBV19,CASSIGPPGYEQYF
TRBJ1-2,TRBV14,CASSPPSTGGGYTF
TRBJ2-7,TRBV30,CAWSVAGNEQYF
TRBJ2-7,TRBV5-4,CASSSSGIETEQYF
TRBJ2-1,TRBV27,CASSSIPTVYNEQFF
TRBJ1-2,TRBV28,CASGIQGAFGYTF